One sample yielded the 20 T cell receptor beta chains listed below, sequenced in a study of T-cell reconstitution after alpha-beta-depleted transplantation in children. Unique molecular identifiers featured in how the TCRbeta library was prepared. TCRdb processed the PCR reads anew with MiXCR; each CDR3 protein has one entry. The sample holds more than 550,000 distinct CDR3 sequences, more than 9% seen once. Sequencing was performed on PBMCs from the stem cell graft donor, taken from the stem cell graft. The source is a human donor who donated a stem cell graft to a child with acute myeloid leukemia.

This chain joins TRBV6-1 and TRBJ2-1; 12 bases are shared with TRBD2. The CDR3 runs 18 residues. The germline CDR1 and CDR2 sequences are MNHNS and SASEGT. The junction had 19 bases not matched to a gene; V was cut back by 7 bases and J by 9 bases. The CDR3 DNA sequence: TGTGCCAGCACATCCGGACTAGCGGGAAACTCGGGGAGGAGTGAGCAGTTCTTC. It is translated as CASTSGLAGNSGRSEQFF.

This clonotype was seen many times. The chain combines TRBV7-8 with TRBJ1-1; tentatively, D is TRBD1 (6 bases). CDR3 length: 14 amino acids. The germline V gene encodes CDR1 SGHVS and CDR2 FQNEAQ. V gave up 5 bases and J gave up 2 bases, with 12 bases separating them. CDR3 nucleotide sequence: TGTGCCAGCAGCAGGACAGACTTAAACACTGAAGCTTTCTTT. Amino acid sequence: CASSRTDLNTEAFF.

Points on this clonotype: With a much larger clone just one base away, this may be a read error. The J gene is TRBJ2-2, the V gene TRBV12-3 or TRBV12-4; a possible D gene is TRBD2 (6 bases). CDR3 length equals 15 residues. The CDR3 DNA follows: TGTGCCAGCACCCTTGGGACTCTGAACACCGGGGAGCAGTTTTTT. It codes for CASTLGTLNTGEQFF.

Of note for this clonotype: A single base separates this from a much larger clone, so it may be a read error. V gene TRBV4-2 combines with J gene TRBJ1-5; the match to TRBD1 covers 12 bases. CDR1 and CDR2 (germline): LGHNA, YNFKEQ. The CDR3 has 16 residues. CDR3 amino acids: CSSSQGTGGGNQPQHF. In DNA, the CDR3 is TGTTCCAGCAGCCAAGGGACAGGGGGCGGCAATCAGCCCCAGCATTTT.

The chain uses TRBV7-2 and TRBJ2-7, with 9 positions matching TRBD2. The CDR3 length is 15 residues. V dropped 6 bases and J dropped 6; count of bases not matched to a gene: 12. Germline V gives CDR1 SGHTA, CDR2 FQGNSA. The chain's CDR3 is CASSSSGRRSGEQYF. The CDR3 nucleotides read TGTGCCAGCAGTAGTAGCGGGAGACGGTCCGGCGAGCAGTACTTC.

The rearrangement uses TRBV20-1 and TRBJ2-7; D might be TRBD2 (6 bases). CDR1 DFQATT and CDR2 SNEGSKA come from the germline V gene (reference sequence). The length of the CDR3 is 14 residues. Trimming pared 3 bases from V and 2 bases from J, leaving 14 bases between. CDR3 in amino acids: CSARGRYFAYEQYF. As DNA, the CDR3 is TGCAGTGCTAGGGGGAGGTATTTTGCCTACGAGCAGTACTTC.

This clonotype was recorded a few times. V and J are TRBV7-6 and TRBJ2-1; weak D call: TRBD2 (6 bases). This CDR3 contains 15 residues. V dropped 5 bases and J dropped 1 base, with 12 bases sitting between them. CDR1 SGHVS and CDR2 FNYEAQ come from the germline V gene. DNA for the CDR3: TGTGCCAGCAGCCCCCGGGCGGGATCCTACAATGAGCAGTTCTTC. This gives the protein CASSPRAGSYNEQFF.

This clonotype has more than one count but fewer than ten. This chain connects TRBV6-2 or TRBV6-3 to TRBJ2-2; 14 bases fit TRBD2. The germline CDR1 and CDR2 sequences are MNHEY and SVGEGT. V shed 4 bases, J shed 4 bases, and the junction held 5 bases outside the gene matches. The CDR3 sequence is 17 residues long. The CDR3 DNA follows: TGTGCCAGCAGTTTTGGGACTAGCGGGAGCCCCACCGGGGAGCTGTTTTTT. It codes for CASSFGTSGSPTGELFF.

This clonotype was counted at least ten times. The chain links TRBV15 to TRBJ1-2, with D possibly being TRBD1 (6 bases). The CDR3 length is 13 residues. The germline V and J ends were trimmed by 3 bases and 4 bases, with 9 bases remaining between them. CDR1 and CDR2 (germline): LNHNV, YYDKDF (reference sequence). DNA of the CDR3: TGTGCCACCAGCAGCCAGGGGAGCTATGGCTACACCTTC. Amino acid sequence: CATSSQGSYGYTF.

In its sample, this clonotype was seen a few times. The chain is built from TRBV9 and TRBJ2-1, with 8 bases matching TRBD2. The CDR3 runs 16 residues. After removal of 0 bases from V and 7 bases from J, the junction contained 9 bases not matched to a gene. Germline V gene sequence: CDR1 SGDLS, CDR2 YYNGEE. This chain's CDR3 is CASSVGGSGAWNEQFF. The CDR3, as DNA: TGTGCCAGCAGCGTAGGAGGTAGCGGGGCTTGGAATGAGCAGTTCTTC.

V usage is TRBV14 and J usage is TRBJ2-6; possibly TRBD1 for D (5 bases). The CDR3 extends over 18 amino acids. Germline V gene data show CDR1 as SGHDN and CDR2 as FVKESK. V gave up 0 bases and J gave up 0 bases, with 12 bases separating them. CDR3 sequence: CASSQEGRVDSGANVLTF. CDR3 sequence (DNA): TGTGCCAGCAGCCAAGAGGGCAGGGTGGACTCTGGGGCCAACGTCCTGACTTTC.

The V and J genes are TRBV5-6 and TRBJ1-2; TRBD1 aligns across 7 bases. Germline V lookup: CDR1 SGHDT, CDR2 YYEEEE. Losses at the gene ends were 5 bases for V and 2 bases for J; bases not matched to a gene: 15. The CDR3 has 17 amino acids. The CDR3 sequence: CASRPPGQRNANYGYTF. The CDR3 DNA is TGTGCCAGCAGGCCCCCGGGACAGAGAAACGCCAACTATGGCTACACCTTC.

V and J are TRBV28 and TRBJ2-2; D call uncertain. Germline CDR1 is MDHEN and CDR2 is SYDVKM. This CDR3 is built from 14 residues. V lost 1 base to trimming and J lost 3 bases, with 6 bases between them. This chain's CDR3 is CASSLFRYTGELFF. CDR3 sequence (DNA): TGTGCCAGCAGTTTATTTAGATACACCGGGGAGCTGTTTTTT.

This clonotype was observed a few times. The rearrangement uses TRBV3-1 and TRBJ2-1, with 7 bases that match TRBD2. The germline CDR1 and CDR2 sequences are LGHDT and YNNKEL (reference sequence). Germline trimming cut 0 bases from V and 10 bases from J; bases unmatched to any gene: 12. This CDR3 is built from 16 residues. CDR3 in DNA: TGTGCCAGCAGCCAAGAGGGGCGGGGAGGGACTGGAGAGCAGTTCTTC. Translating gives CASSQEGRGGTGEQFF.

This clonotype was counted only a few times. The chain has TRBV18 and TRBJ2-3, with 13 bases fitting TRBD2. The CDR3 length is 18 residues. The V segment lost 1 base and the J segment 0 bases; nucleotides outside the gene matches: 4. Per germline, CDR1 KGHSH and CDR2 LQKENI. The CDR3 coding sequence is TGTGCCAGCTCACCACTAGGGACTAGCGGGACGAGCACAGATACGCAGTATTTT. Translated: CASSPLGTSGTSTDTQYF.

This clonotype has at least ten counts. V is TRBV7-2 and J is TRBJ2-1; D not resolved. With 1 base removed from V and 5 bases from J, the gap between germline ends came to 6 bases. In germline, CDR1 is SGHTA, CDR2 FQGNSA. This CDR3 contains 13 residues. CDR3: CASSLDGNNEQFF. For the CDR3, the DNA is TGTGCCAGCAGCTTAGACGGAAACAATGAGCAGTTCTTC.

This clonotype has at least ten counts. The CDR3 DNA follows: TGTGCCAGCAGTATACTAGCGGGAGCCCGGGCCATTCAGTACTTC. Encoded protein: CASSILAGARAIQYF. The chain uses TRBV12-3 or TRBV12-4 and TRBJ2-4; 11 bases line up with TRBD2. After removal of 5 bases from V and 9 bases from J, the junction contained 9 bases not matched to a gene. This CDR3 comprises 15 residues.

The chain recombines TRBV30 with TRBJ2-5; 7 bases are a match to TRBD1. The length of the CDR3 is 14 residues. CDR1 is GTSNPN and CDR2 is SVGIG in the germline V gene (reference sequence). Germline trimming cut 4 bases from V and 5 bases from J; bases unmatched to any gene: 10. CDR3 in DNA: TGTGCCTGGAATGTTGCAGGGGGTACGGAGACCCAGTACTTC. It codes for CAWNVAGGTETQYF.

This clonotype was counted between two and nine times. V gene TRBV12-3 or TRBV12-4 combines with J gene TRBJ2-7, with D perhaps matching TRBD1 or TRBD2 (6 bases each). V lost 5 bases to trimming and J lost 3 bases, with 14 bases between them. The CDR3 is made up of 14 amino acids. The CDR3 region has the DNA TGTGCCAGCAGTCCCGAGGGGGGTTTCTACGAGCAGTACTTC. Encoded protein: CASSPEGGFYEQYF.

This clonotype was seen a handful of times. The chain has TRBV6-5 and TRBJ1-1; the D is unclear. Deletions cut 2 bases from V and 3 bases from J, with 16 bases between. Germline CDR1 is MNHEY and CDR2 is SVGAGI. The CDR3 has 16 residues. CDR3 sequence: CASSYGRRGSDTEAFF. CDR3 nucleotides: TGTGCCAGCAGTTACGGGCGTCGGGGATCGGACACTGAAGCTTTCTTT.